Listed below are T cell receptor beta chains from one sample, sequenced in a study of T cell repertoires in cytomegalovirus infection. For these receptors, no antigen is known. In TCRdb, the reads were re-called with MiXCR into one record per CDR3 protein. The sample yields about 350,000 distinct CDR3 sequences, around a third seen once. This specimen was cultured PBMCs, taken from culture after CMV antigen stimulation. The receptors were sampled from a human donor in good health (CMV status not recorded). Some clones in this sample may be carry-over from other donors' samples. The CDR3 runs from the conserved cysteine through the conserved F or W. The D gene is left open where the match is weak. Clone size is given for some rows only: seen once, a few or many times, or a class if the clone is expanded.

J gene: TRBJ2-1; D gene: -; clone size: many; V gene: TRBV7-8; CDR3 protein: CASRAFWSSYNEQFF; CDR3 DNA: TGTGCCAGCAGGGCCTTCTGGAGTTCCTACAATGAGCAGTTCTTC
J gene: TRBJ2-1; D gene: TRBD2; clone size: many; V gene: TRBV12-3/TRBV12-4; CDR3 protein: CASRSTSGSNEQFF; CDR3 DNA: TGTGCCAGCAGATCGACTAGCGGGAGCAATGAGCAGTTCTTC
J gene: TRBJ2-7; D gene: -; clone size: -; V gene: TRBV4-1; CDR3 protein: CASSIRDGDSYEQYF; CDR3 DNA: TGCGCCAGCAGCATCCGGGACGGAGACTCCTACGAGCAGTACTTC
J gene: TRBJ2-3; D gene: TRBD2; clone size: few; V gene: TRBV20-1; CDR3 protein: CSAPTSGSGSDTQYF; CDR3 DNA: TGCAGTGCCCCGACTAGCGGGAGTGGGTCAGATACGCAGTATTTT
J gene: TRBJ2-5; D gene: -; clone size: many; V gene: TRBV7-2; CDR3 protein: CASSLDFAVLRETQYF; CDR3 DNA: TGTGCCAGCAGCTTAGACTTTGCGGTCCTCCGGGAGACCCAGTACTTC
J gene: TRBJ2-1; D gene: TRBD2; clone size: -; V gene: TRBV7-9; CDR3 protein: CASSHSSGFEQFF; CDR3 DNA: TGTGCCAGCAGCCATTCTAGCGGGTTCGAGCAGTTCTTC
J gene: TRBJ2-2; D gene: -; clone size: -; V gene: TRBV7-9; CDR3 protein: CASSLVDFWELFF; CDR3 DNA: TGTGCCAGCAGCTTAGTCGATTTTTGGGAGCTGTTTTTT
J gene: TRBJ1-2; D gene: -; clone size: few; V gene: TRBV12-3/TRBV12-4; CDR3 protein: CASSWRAGRYTF; CDR3 DNA: TGTGCCAGCAGTTGGAGAGCGGGGCGCTACACCTTC
J gene: TRBJ1-6; D gene: -; clone size: medium-sized; V gene: TRBV7-2; CDR3 protein: CASSLAPLWDSPLHF; CDR3 DNA: TGTGCCAGCAGCTTAGCTCCCTTGTGGGATTCACCCCTCCACTTT
J gene: TRBJ1-2; D gene: -; clone size: few; V gene: TRBV6-2/TRBV6-3; CDR3 protein: CASSYSKYRVEGGYTF; CDR3 DNA: TGTGCCAGCAGTTACTCGAAATACAGGGTGGAAGGCGGCTACACCTTC
J gene: TRBJ2-1; D gene: TRBD2; clone size: -; V gene: TRBV11-3; CDR3 protein: CASSNEPLAGFGYNEQFF; CDR3 DNA: TGTGCCAGCAGCAATGAACCACTAGCGGGATTTGGCTACAATGAGCAGTTCTTC
J gene: TRBJ2-5; D gene: TRBD1; clone size: few; V gene: TRBV4-1; CDR3 protein: CASSQVGTGLQETQYF; CDR3 DNA: TGCGCCAGCAGCCAAGTAGGGACAGGTCTCCAAGAGACCCAGTACTTC
J gene: TRBJ2-2; D gene: TRBD2; clone size: -; V gene: TRBV12-3/TRBV12-4; CDR3 protein: CASSLGPGLAGGDTGELFF; CDR3 DNA: TGTGCCAGCAGTTTAGGTCCGGGACTAGCGGGAGGGGATACCGGGGAGCTGTTTTTT
J gene: TRBJ1-1; D gene: TRBD1; clone size: -; V gene: TRBV6-1; CDR3 protein: CASRRDRDYTEAFF; CDR3 DNA: TGTGCCAGCAGACGGGACAGAGACTACACTGAAGCTTTCTTT
J gene: TRBJ2-2; D gene: TRBD2; clone size: -; V gene: TRBV12-3/TRBV12-4; CDR3 protein: CASSFGRATTGELFF; CDR3 DNA: TGTGCCAGCAGTTTCGGGAGGGCAACCACCGGGGAGCTGTTTTTT
J gene: TRBJ2-1; D gene: -; clone size: -; V gene: TRBV27; CDR3 protein: CASTPPAGSRYNEQFF; CDR3 DNA: TGTGCCAGCACCCCACCTGCCGGGAGTAGGTACAATGAGCAGTTCTTC
J gene: TRBJ2-3; D gene: -; clone size: few; V gene: TRBV10-3; CDR3 protein: CAIRDTDTQYF; CDR3 DNA: TGTGCCATCAGAGACACAGATACGCAGTATTTT
J gene: TRBJ2-1; D gene: TRBD2; clone size: few; V gene: TRBV7-8; CDR3 protein: CASSALAGDGEQFF; CDR3 DNA: TGTGCCAGCAGCGCACTAGCGGGAGATGGCGAGCAGTTCTTC